The T cell receptor beta chain under discussion was sequenced for a study of human T cells and chemical hapten exposure. Sample time point: patch test 2, 6 weeks after DPC sensitization. Treatment in this sample: therapeutic diphenylcyclopropenone sensitization with weekly scalp DPC. Extraction of total RNA was performed on unfractionated whole blood. This clonotype was recorded many times. Using its own MiXCR run on the RACE reads, TCRdb lists one record per CDR3 protein. The sample consists of roughly 43,000 distinct CDR3 sequences, 9.5% to 10% of them appearing once. The V segment lost 6 bases and the J segment 14 bases; nucleotides outside the gene matches: 13. This CDR3 spans 14 amino acids.

The sequenced sample was whole blood, obtained in connection with sensitization to the hapten diphenylcyclopropenone (DPC). This sequence joins TRBV12-3 or TRBV12-4 and TRBJ1-6; 7 nucleotides align to TRBD1. This receptor was identified in a woman under 40 with alopecia areata. Some clones in this sample may be carry-over from other donors' samples. CDR3 bases: TGTGCCAGCAGCTCCGGGACAGTCGGATCGACCCTCCACTTT. Its translation: CASSSGTVGSTLHF.